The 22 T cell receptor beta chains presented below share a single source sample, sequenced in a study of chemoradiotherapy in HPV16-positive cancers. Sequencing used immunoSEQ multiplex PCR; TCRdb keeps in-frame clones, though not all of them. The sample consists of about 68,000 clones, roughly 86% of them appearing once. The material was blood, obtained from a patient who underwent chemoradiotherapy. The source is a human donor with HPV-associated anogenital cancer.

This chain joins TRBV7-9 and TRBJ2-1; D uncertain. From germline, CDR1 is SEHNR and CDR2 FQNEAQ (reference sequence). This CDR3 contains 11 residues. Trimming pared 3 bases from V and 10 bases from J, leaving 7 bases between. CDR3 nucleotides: TGTGCCAGCAGCTTGGAACAGGAGCAGTTCTTC. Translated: CASSLEQEQFF.

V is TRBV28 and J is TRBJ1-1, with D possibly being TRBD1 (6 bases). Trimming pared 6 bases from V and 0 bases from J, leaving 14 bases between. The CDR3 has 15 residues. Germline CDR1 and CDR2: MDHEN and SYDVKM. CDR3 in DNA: TGTGCCAGCAGGCTACCGGGACAAATGAACACTGAAGCTTTCTTT. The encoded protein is CASRLPGQMNTEAFF.

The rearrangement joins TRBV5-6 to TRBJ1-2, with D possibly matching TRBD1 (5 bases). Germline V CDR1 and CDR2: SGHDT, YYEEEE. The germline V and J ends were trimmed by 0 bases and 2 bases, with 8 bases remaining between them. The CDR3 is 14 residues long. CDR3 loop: CASSLANRNYGYTF. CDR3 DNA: TGTGCCAGCAGCTTGGCCAACAGGAACTATGGCTACACCTTC. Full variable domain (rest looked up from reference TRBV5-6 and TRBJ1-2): DAGVTQSPTHLIKTRGQQVTLRCSPKSGHDTVSWYQQALGQGPQFIFQYYEEEERQRGNFPDRFSGHQFPNYSSELNVNALLLGDSALYLCASSLANRNYGYTFGSGTRLTVV.

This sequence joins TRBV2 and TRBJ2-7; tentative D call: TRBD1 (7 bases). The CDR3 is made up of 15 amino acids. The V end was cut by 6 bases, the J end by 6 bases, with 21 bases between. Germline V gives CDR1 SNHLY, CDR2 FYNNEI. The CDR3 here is CASSDRRGHWGEQYF. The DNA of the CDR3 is TGTGCCAGCAGCGACCGGAGGGGGCACTGGGGCGAGCAGTACTTC.

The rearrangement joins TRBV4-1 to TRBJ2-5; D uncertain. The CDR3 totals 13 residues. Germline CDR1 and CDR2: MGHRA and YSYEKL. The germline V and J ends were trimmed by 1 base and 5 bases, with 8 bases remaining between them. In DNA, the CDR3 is TGCGCCAGCAGCCAAGGGGGTGGGGAGACCCAGTACTTC. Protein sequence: CASSQGGGETQYF.

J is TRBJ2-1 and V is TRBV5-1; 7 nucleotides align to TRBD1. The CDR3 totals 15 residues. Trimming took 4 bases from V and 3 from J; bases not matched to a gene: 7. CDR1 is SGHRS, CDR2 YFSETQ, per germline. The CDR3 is CASSRTGENYNEQFF. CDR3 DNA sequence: TGCGCCAGCAGCCGAACAGGGGAGAACTACAATGAGCAGTTCTTC.

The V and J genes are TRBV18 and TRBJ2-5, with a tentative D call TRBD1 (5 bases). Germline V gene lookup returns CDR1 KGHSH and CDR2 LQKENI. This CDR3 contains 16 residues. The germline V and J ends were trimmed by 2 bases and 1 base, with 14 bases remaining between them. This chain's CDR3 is CASSPEQGRPQETQYF. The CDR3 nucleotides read TGTGCCAGCTCACCAGAGCAGGGCCGTCCCCAAGAGACCCAGTACTTC.

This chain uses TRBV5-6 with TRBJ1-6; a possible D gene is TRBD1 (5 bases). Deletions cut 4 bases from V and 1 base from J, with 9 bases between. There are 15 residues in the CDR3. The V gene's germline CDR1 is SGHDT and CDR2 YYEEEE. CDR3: CASSPGGSYNSPLHF. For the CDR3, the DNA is TGTGCCAGCAGCCCCGGGGGGTCCTATAATTCACCCCTCCACTTT. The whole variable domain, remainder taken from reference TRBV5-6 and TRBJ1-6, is DAGVTQSPTHLIKTRGQQVTLRCSPKSGHDTVSWYQQALGQGPQFIFQYYEEEERQRGNFPDRFSGHQFPNYSSELNVNALLLGDSALYLCASSPGGSYNSPLHFGNGTRLTVT.

The CDR3 spells CASSLSFGSGTDTQYF. CDR3 in DNA: TGTGCCAGCAGTTTATCGTTTGGGTCGGGCACAGATACGCAGTATTTT. The V and J genes are TRBV27 and TRBJ2-3, with D uncertain. CDR1 and CDR2 from the germline V gene are MNHEY and SMNVEV (reference sequence). Trimming cost V 0 bases and J 1 base, with 11 bases left between them. The CDR3 has 16 amino acids.

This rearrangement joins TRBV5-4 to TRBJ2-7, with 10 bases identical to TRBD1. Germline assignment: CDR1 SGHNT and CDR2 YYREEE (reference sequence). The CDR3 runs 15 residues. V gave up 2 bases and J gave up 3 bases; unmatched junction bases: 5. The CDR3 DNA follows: TGTGCCAGCAGCTTAGGACAGGGGGTCGGCTACGAGCAGTACTTC. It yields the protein CASSLGQGVGYEQYF.

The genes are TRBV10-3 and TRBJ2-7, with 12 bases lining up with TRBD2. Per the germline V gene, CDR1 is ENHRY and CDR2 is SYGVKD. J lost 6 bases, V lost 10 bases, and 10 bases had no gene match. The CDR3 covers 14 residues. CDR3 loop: CATGLAGPRGEQYF. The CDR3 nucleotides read TGTGCCACGGGACTAGCGGGCCCCCGGGGCGAGCAGTACTTC.

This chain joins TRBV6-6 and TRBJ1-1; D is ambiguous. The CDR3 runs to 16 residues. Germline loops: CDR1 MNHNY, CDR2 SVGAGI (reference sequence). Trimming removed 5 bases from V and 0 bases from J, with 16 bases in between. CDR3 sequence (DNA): TGTGCCAGCAGTACCCCGATACAAATCATGAACACTGAAGCTTTCTTT. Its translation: CASSTPIQIMNTEAFF.

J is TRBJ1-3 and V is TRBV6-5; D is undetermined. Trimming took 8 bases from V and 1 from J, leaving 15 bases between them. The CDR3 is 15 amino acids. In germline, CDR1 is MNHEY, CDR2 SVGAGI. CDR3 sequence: CASGAGGNSGNTIYF. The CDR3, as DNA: TGTGCCAGCGGAGCAGGAGGGAATTCTGGAAACACCATATATTTT.

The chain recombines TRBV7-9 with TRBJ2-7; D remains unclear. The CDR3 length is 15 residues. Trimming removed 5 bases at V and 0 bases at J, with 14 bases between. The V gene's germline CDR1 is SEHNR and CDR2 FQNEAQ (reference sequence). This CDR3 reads CASSRLSGNSYEQYF. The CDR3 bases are TGTGCCAGCAGCCGCCTTTCTGGGAACTCCTACGAGCAGTACTTC.

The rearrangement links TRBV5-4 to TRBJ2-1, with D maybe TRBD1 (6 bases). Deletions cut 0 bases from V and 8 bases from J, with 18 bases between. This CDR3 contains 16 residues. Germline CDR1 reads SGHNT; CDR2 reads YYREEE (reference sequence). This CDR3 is CASSLGLSTGRDEQFF. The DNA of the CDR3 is TGTGCCAGCAGCTTGGGGCTTTCCACAGGGCGCGATGAGCAGTTCTTC.

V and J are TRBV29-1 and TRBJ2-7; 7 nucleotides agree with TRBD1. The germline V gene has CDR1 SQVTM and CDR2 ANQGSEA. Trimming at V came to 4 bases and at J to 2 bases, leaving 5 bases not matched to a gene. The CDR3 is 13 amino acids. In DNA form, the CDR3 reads TGCAGCGTTGGCGACAGGGCGACCTACGAGCAGTACTTC. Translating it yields CSVGDRATYEQYF.

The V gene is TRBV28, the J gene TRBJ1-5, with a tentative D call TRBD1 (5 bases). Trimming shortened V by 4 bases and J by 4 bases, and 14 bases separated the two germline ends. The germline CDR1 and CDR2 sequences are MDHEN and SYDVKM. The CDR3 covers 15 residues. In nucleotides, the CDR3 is TGTGCCAGCAGTTCCCTCGGGGGGGGGAATCAGCCCCAGCATTTT. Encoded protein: CASSSLGGGNQPQHF. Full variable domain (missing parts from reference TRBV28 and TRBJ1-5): DVKVTQSSRYLVKRTGEKVFLECVQDMDHENMFWYRQDPGLGLRLIYFSYDVKMKEKGDIPEGYSVSREKKERFSLILESASTNQTSMYLCASSSLGGGNQPQHFGDGTRLSIL.

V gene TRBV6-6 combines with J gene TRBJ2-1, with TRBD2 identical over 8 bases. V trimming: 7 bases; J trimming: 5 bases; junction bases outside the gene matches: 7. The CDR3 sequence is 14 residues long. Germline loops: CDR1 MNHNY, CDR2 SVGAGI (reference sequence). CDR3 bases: TGTGCCAGCACCACCGGGACTAGAAACAATGAGCAGTTCTTC. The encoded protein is CASTTGTRNNEQFF.

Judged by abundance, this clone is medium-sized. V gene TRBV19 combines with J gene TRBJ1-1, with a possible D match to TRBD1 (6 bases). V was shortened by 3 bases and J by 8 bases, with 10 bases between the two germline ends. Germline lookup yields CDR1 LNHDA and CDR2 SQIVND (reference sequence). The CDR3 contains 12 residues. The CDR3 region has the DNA TGTGCCAGTAGTATGGGGACACTGGAAGCTTTCTTT. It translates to CASSMGTLEAFF.

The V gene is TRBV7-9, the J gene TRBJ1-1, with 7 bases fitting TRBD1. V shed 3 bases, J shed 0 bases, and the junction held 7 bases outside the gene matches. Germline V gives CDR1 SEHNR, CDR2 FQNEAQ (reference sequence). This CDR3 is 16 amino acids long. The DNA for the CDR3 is TGTGCCAGCAGCTTTAGACAGGGCTTCCTGAACACTGAAGCTTTCTTT. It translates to CASSFRQGFLNTEAFF. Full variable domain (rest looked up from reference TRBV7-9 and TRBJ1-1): DTGVSQNPRHKITKRGQNVTFRCDPISEHNRLYWYRQTLGQGPEFLTYFQNEAQLEKSRLLSDRFSAERPKGSFSTLEIQRTEQGDSAMYLCASSFRQGFLNTEAFFGQGTRLTVV.

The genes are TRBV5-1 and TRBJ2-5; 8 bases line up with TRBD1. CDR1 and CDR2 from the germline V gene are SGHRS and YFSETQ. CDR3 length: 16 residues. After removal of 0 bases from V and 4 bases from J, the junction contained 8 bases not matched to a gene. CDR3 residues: CASSLDPGGAVETQYF. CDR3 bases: TGCGCCAGCAGCTTGGATCCAGGGGGCGCGGTAGAGACCCAGTACTTC.

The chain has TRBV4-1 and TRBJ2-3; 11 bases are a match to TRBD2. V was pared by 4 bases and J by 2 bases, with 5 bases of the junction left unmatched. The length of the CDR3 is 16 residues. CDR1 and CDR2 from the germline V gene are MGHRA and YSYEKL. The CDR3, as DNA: TGCGCCAGCAGCCCGGGACTAGCGGCCCCCACAGATACGCAGTATTTT. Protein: CASSPGLAAPTDTQYF.